The clone carrying this TCR beta chain is a singleton in its sample. The CDR3 contains 14 residues. Looked up from germline, CDR1 is SQVTM and CDR2 is ANQGSEA. With V trimmed by 2 bases and J by 3 bases, 7 bases remained unmatched. Profiled with immunoSEQ multiplex PCR; TCRdb holds only in-frame clones, not every one. Here the sample spans hundreds of thousands of clones, about 95% being singletons. Naive-designated CD8 cells lacked CD45RO, were positively enriched for CCR7, and omitted terminally differentiated effector memory CD45RA+ cells. The entry originates in a study of shared clonotypes between healthy human individuals.

The TCR comes from a woman aged 25 to 39 in good health. V and J are TRBV29-1 and TRBJ2-7; TRBD2 aligns across 7 bases. The sequenced material came from naive CD8+ T cells sorted from blood. This CDR3 reads CSVEKMGGSYEQYF. CDR3 DNA sequence: TGCAGCGTTGAAAAAATGGGCGGGAGCTACGAGCAGTACTTC.